Below are 12 T cell receptor beta chains sequenced from a single sample in a study of a mutant IDH1 vaccine in newly diagnosed glioma. Produced via immunoSEQ multiplex PCR; TCRdb's table is partial and in-frame only. The sample lists approximately 82,000 clones, almost 85% occurring once. The time point: week 23, last vaccination. Vaccine doses each comprised 300 ug of mutant IDH1 20-mer peptide, with topical imiquimod. Antigen specificity for these receptors is unknown. The starting material was PBMCs, obtained from a glioma patient whose treatment included an IDH1 peptide vaccine. The receptors come from a young man with glioma. Some clones in this sample may be carry-over from other donors' samples.

This chain joins TRBV2 and TRBJ1-1; 9 nucleotides line up with TRBD1. The CDR3 runs to 16 residues. With 4 bases clipped from V and 5 bases from J, the junction kept 11 bases outside the gene matches. The germline gives CDR1 SNHLY, CDR2 FYNNEI. The chain's CDR3 is CASSVGQGRRKTEAFF. DNA of the CDR3: TGTGCCAGCAGTGTGGGACAGGGAAGAAGAAAAACTGAAGCTTTCTTT. The full variable domain, with the rest looked up from reference TRBV2 and TRBJ1-1, is EPEVTQTPSHQVTQMGQEVILRCVPISNHLYFYWYRQILGQKVEFLVSFYNNEISEKSEIFDDQFSVERPDGSNFTLKIRSTKLEDSAMYFCASSVGQGRRKTEAFFGQGTRLTVV.

A note on this clone: Additional DNA sequences in this sample encode the identical CDR3. V gene TRBV7-9 combines with J gene TRBJ1-1; D may be TRBD1 (6 bases). Per the germline V gene, CDR1 is SEHNR and CDR2 is FQNEAQ (reference sequence). The V end lost 1 base, the J end lost 5 bases, and 11 bases lay between the germline ends. CDR3 length equals 14 residues. The DNA of the CDR3 is TGTGCCAGCAGCTTAGAGGGGGTGGGAACTGAAGCTTTCTTT. Translating it yields CASSLEGVGTEAFF.

V gene TRBV5-3 combines with J gene TRBJ1-1; no firm D call. TRBV5-3 is reported as an ORF; its role is uncertain. Trimming removed 4 bases at V and 3 bases at J, with 10 bases between. The CDR3 sequence is 13 residues long. CDR3 DNA sequence: TGTGCCAGAAGCCCTCGGGTTGACACTGAAGCTTTCTTT. Its translation is CARSPRVDTEAFF.

This clone was counted once. The J gene is TRBJ1-2, the V gene TRBV2; the match to TRBD1 covers 10 bases. The germline CDR1 and CDR2 sequences are SNHLY and FYNNEI. There are 16 residues in the CDR3. V lost 1 base to trimming and J lost 2 bases; unmatched junction nucleotides: 4. The CDR3 bases are TGTGCCAGCAGTGAAGTAGCGGGACAGGGGAACTATGGCTACACCTTC. It is translated as CASSEVAGQGNYGYTF.

The genes are TRBV28 and TRBJ2-2; D unresolved. The V end was cut by 6 bases, the J end by 6 bases, with 8 bases between. The CDR3 sequence is 12 residues long. CDR1 MDHEN and CDR2 SYDVKM come from the germline V gene. The CDR3 sequence is CASRLWSGELFF. In DNA form, the CDR3 reads TGTGCCAGCAGGCTCTGGTCCGGGGAGCTGTTTTTT.

This rearrangement joins TRBV7-2 to TRBJ1-4; D ambiguous. Trimming took 5 bases from V and 4 from J, leaving 11 bases between them. The CDR3 has 14 residues. The V gene's germline CDR1 is SGHTA and CDR2 FQGNSA. The CDR3 here is CASSPMAFNEKLFF. CDR3 DNA: TGTGCCAGCAGCCCTATGGCCTTTAATGAAAAACTGTTTTTT.

This chain joins TRBV5-6 and TRBJ2-1, with D perhaps TRBD1 or TRBD2 (6 bases each). The CDR3 extends over 12 amino acids. Looked up from germline, CDR1 is SGHDT and CDR2 is YYEEEE. V lost 7 bases and J 9 bases, leaving 14 bases between the germline ends. Written as DNA, the CDR3 is TGTGCCAGCGGGGGCACGGGGGTTGAGCAGTTCTTC. Protein sequence: CASGGTGVEQFF.

The V and J genes are TRBV5-5 and TRBJ2-3; D ambiguous. This CDR3 contains 14 residues. The V gene lost 0 bases and the J gene lost 6 bases, with 11 bases spanning the gap. Germline lookup yields CDR1 SGHKS and CDR2 YYEKEE (reference sequence). The chain's CDR3 is CASSLENLPDTQYF. The CDR3 DNA is TGTGCCAGCAGCTTGGAGAACCTTCCCGATACGCAGTATTTT.

The chain employs TRBV5-6 and TRBJ1-6; the D is unclear. Germline V lookup: CDR1 SGHDT, CDR2 YYEEEE. The CDR3 totals 15 residues. V was cut by 3 bases and J by 9 bases, with 16 bases left in between. CDR3 amino acids: CASSSGMGVASPLHF. CDR3 nucleotide sequence: TGTGCCAGCAGCTCAGGTATGGGCGTCGCTTCACCCCTCCACTTT.

The V and J genes are TRBV6-5 and TRBJ1-6; TRBD1 matches 8 bases. This CDR3 region has 15 residues. Looked up from germline, CDR1 is MNHEY and CDR2 is SVGAGI. The trim removed 5 bases at V and 6 bases at J, leaving 6 bases unmatched. CDR3: CASSTNRGANSPLHF. CDR3 DNA: TGTGCCAGCAGTACAAACAGGGGGGCTAATTCACCCCTCCACTTT.

This chain joins TRBV4-1 and TRBJ2-3; 9 bases agree with TRBD2. Trimming removed 4 bases from V and 4 bases from J; junction bases left unmatched: 15. This CDR3 contains 18 residues. Germline assignment: CDR1 MGHRA and CDR2 YSYEKL. This CDR3 is CASSPPFPGGGGADTQYF. The CDR3 bases are TGCGCCAGCAGCCCGCCCTTCCCTGGCGGGGGGGGAGCAGATACGCAGTATTTT.

This clone was seen only a few times. V and J are TRBV7-6 and TRBJ1-1, with 9 positions matching TRBD1. Germline trimming cut 6 bases from V and 5 bases from J; bases unmatched to any gene: 4. The CDR3 has 13 amino acids. Germline CDR1 is SGHVS and CDR2 is FNYEAQ. CDR3 residues: CASRGTGPTEAFF. CDR3 nucleotide sequence: TGTGCCAGCAGAGGGACAGGGCCGACTGAAGCTTTCTTT. Using reference TRBV7-6 and TRBJ1-1 for the parts outside the CDR3, the full variable domain is GAGVSQSPRYKVTKRGQDVALRCDPISGHVSLYWYRQALGQGPEFLTYFNYEAQQDKSGLPNDRFSAERPEGSISTLTIQRTEQRDSAMYRCASRGTGPTEAFFGQGTRLTVV.